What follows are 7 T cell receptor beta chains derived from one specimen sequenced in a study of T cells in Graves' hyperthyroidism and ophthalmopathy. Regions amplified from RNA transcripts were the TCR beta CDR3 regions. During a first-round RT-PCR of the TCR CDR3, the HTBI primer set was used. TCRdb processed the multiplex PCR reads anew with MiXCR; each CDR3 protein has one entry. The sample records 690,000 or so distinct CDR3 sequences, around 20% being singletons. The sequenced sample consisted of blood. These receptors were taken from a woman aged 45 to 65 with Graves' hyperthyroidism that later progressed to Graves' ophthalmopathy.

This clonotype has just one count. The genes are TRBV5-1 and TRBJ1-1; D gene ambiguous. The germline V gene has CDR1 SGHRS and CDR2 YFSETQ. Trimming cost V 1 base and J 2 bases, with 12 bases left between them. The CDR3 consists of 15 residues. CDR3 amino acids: CASSLFSEANTEAFF. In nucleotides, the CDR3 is TGCGCCAGCAGCTTGTTCTCAGAAGCCAACACTGAAGCTTTCTTT.

This CDR3 reads CASSQDSWVAFF. CDR3 nucleotides: TGCGCCAGCAGCCAGGACAGTTGGGTAGCTTTCTTT. The chain couples TRBV10-1 to TRBJ1-1, with D maybe TRBD1 (6 bases). This CDR3 region has 12 residues. Looked up from germline, CDR1 is WNHNN and CDR2 is SYGVQD (reference sequence). V was shortened by 6 bases and J by 10 bases, with 15 bases between the two germline ends.

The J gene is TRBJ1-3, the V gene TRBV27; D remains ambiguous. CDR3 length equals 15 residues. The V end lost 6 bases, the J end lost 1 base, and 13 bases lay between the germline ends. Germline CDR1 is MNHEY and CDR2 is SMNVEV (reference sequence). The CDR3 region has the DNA TGTGCCAGCAGCAAACAACCAGATTCTGGAAACACCATATATTTT. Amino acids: CASSKQPDSGNTIYF.

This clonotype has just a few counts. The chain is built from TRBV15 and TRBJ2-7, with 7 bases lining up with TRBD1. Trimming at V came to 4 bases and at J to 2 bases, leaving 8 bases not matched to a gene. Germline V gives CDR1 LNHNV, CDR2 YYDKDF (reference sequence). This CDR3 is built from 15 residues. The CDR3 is CATSKGWDSTYEQYF. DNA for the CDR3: TGTGCCACCAGCAAGGGGTGGGACAGTACCTACGAGCAGTACTTC.

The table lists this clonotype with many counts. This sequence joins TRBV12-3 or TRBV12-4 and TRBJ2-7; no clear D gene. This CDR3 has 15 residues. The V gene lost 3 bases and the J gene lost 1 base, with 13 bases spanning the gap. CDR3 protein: CASSFFSRLSYEQYF. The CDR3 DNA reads TGTGCCAGCAGTTTTTTTTCCCGGCTTTCCTACGAGCAGTACTTC.

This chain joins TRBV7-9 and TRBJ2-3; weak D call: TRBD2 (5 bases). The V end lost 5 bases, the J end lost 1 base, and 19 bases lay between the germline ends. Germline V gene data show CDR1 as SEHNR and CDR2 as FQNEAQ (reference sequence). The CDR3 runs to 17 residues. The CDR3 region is CASSPGGGRGGTDTQYF. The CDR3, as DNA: TGTGCCAGCAGCCCTGGTGGAGGACGGGGAGGCACAGATACGCAGTATTTT.

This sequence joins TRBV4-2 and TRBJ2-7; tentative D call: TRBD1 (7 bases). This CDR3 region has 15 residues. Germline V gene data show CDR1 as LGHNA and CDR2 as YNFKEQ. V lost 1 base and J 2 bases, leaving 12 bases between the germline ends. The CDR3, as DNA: TGTGCCAGCAGCCAAGTCGGAGGGGGCCCCTACGAGCAGTACTTC. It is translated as CASSQVGGGPYEQYF.